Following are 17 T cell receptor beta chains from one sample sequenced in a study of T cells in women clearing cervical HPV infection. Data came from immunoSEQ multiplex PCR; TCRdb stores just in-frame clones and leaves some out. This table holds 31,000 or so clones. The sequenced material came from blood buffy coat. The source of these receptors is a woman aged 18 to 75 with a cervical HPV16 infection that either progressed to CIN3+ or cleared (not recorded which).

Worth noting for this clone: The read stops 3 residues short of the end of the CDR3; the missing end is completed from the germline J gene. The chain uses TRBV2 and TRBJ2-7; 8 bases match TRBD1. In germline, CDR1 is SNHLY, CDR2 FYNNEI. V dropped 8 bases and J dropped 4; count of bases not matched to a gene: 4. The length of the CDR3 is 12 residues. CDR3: CASRRQGYEQYF. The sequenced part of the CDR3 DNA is TGTGCCAGCCGGAGACAGGGGTACGAG.

This chain's CDR3 is CASRERGGDTEAFF. The covered CDR3 bases are TGTGCCAGCAGGGAACGGGGGGGGGACACTGAA. This chain links TRBV5-4 with TRBJ1-1; D is possibly TRBD1 (5 bases). The read is 3 residues too short to cover the CDR3 end, so that end is filled in from the germline J gene. Germline V lookup: CDR1 SGHNT, CDR2 YYREEE (reference sequence). V was trimmed by 5 bases and J by 3 bases, leaving 14 bases between them. The CDR3 has 14 amino acids.

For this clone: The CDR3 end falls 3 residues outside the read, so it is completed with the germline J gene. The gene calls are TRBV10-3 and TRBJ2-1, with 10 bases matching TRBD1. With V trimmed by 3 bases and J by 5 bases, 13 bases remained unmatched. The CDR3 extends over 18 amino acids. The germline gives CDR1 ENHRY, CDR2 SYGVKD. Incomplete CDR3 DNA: TGTGCCATCAGTGAAAAACGGCGACAGGGGGCTCGAAACAATGAG. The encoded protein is CAISEKRRQGARNNE. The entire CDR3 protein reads CAISEKRRQGARNNEQFF.

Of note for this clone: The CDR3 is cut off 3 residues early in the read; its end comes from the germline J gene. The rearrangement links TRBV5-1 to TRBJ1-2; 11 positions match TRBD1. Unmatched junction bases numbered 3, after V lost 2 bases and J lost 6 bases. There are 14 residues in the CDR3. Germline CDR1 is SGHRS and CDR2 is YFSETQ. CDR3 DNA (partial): TGCGCCAGCAGCTTCGGACAGGGGGCGGATGGC. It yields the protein CASSFGQGADG. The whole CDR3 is CASSFGQGADGYTF.

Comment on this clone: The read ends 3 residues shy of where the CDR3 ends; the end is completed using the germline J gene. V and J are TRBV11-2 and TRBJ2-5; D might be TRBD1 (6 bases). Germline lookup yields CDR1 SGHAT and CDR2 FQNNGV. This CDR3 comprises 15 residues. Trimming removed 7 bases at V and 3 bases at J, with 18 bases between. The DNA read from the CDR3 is TGTGCCAGCAAATCCTACAGGGCAGGGAAAGAGACC. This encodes CASKSYRAGKET. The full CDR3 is CASKSYRAGKETQYF.

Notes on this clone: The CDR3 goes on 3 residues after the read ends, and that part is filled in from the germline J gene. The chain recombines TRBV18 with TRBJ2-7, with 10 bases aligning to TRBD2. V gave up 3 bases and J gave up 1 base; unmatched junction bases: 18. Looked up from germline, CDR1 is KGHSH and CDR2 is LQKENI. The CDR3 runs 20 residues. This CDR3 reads CASSPPLAGVASARSYEQYF. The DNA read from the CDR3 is TGTGCCAGCTCACCGCCTCTAGCGGGAGTCGCATCAGCCCGATCCTACGAG.

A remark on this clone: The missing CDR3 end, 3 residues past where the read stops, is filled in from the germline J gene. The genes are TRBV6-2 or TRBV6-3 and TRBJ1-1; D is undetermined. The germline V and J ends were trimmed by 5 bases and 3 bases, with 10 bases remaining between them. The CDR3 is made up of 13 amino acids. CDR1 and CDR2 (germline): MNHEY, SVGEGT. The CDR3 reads CASSKGVYTEAFF. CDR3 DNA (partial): TGTGCCAGCAGTAAAGGTGTTTACACTGAA.

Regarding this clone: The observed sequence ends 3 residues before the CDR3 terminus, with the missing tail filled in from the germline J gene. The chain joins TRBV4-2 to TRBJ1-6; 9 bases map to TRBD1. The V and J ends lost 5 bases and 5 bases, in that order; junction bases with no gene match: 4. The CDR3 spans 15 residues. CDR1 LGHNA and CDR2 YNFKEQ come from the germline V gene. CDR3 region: CASSERTGDNSPLHF. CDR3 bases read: TGTGCCAGCAGCGAAAGGACAGGGGATAATTCACCC.

The CDR3 sequence: CASSSDPGTSYEQYF. Incomplete CDR3 DNA: TGCGCCAGCAGCTCGGACCCGGGGACTAGCTACGAG. The V call is TRBV5-1, the J call TRBJ2-7, with TRBD2 matching 8 bases. The read stops 3 residues short of the end of the CDR3; the missing end is completed from the germline J gene. Germline CDR1 is SGHRS and CDR2 is YFSETQ. V trimming: 3 bases; J trimming: 3 bases; junction bases outside the gene matches: 8. This CDR3 is 15 amino acids long. Full variable domain (outside the CDR3, taken from reference TRBV5-1 and TRBJ2-7): KAGVTQTPRYLIKTRGQQVTLSCSPISGHRSVSWYQQTPGQGLQFLFEYFSETQRNKGNFPGRFSGRQFSNSRSEMNVSTLELGDSALYLCASSSDPGTSYEQYFGPGTRLTVT.

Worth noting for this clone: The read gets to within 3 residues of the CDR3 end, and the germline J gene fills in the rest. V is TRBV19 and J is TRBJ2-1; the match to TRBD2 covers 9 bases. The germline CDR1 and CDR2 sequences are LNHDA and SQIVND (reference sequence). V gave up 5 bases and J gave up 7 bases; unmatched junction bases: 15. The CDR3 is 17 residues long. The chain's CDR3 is CASSLGGGGAGINEQFF. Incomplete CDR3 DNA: TGTGCCAGTAGTCTGGGGGGCGGGGGGGCCGGAATAAATGAG.

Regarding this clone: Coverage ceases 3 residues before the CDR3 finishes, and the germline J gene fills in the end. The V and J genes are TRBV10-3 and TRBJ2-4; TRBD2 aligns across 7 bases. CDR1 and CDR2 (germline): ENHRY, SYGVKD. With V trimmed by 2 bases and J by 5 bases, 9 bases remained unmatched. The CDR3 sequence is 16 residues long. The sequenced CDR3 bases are TGTGCCATCAGTGAGCCCACTCGGGGGGAGGAAAACATT. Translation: CAISEPTRGEENI. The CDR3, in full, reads CAISEPTRGEENIQYF.

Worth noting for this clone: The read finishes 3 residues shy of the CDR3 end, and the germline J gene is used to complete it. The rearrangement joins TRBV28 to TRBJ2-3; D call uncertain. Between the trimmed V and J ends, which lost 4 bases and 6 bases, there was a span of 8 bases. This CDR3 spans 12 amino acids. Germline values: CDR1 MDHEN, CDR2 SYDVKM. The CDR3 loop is CASSSPMDTQYF. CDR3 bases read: TGTGCCAGCAGTTCCCCCATGGATACG.

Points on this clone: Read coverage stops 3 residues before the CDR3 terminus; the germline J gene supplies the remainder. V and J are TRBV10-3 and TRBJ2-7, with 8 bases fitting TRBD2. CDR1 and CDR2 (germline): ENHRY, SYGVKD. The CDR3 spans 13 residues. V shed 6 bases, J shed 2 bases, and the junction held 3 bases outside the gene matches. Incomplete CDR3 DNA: TGTGCCATCAGGGGACTAGTCCCCTACGAG. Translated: CAIRGLVPYE. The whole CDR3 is CAIRGLVPYEQYF.

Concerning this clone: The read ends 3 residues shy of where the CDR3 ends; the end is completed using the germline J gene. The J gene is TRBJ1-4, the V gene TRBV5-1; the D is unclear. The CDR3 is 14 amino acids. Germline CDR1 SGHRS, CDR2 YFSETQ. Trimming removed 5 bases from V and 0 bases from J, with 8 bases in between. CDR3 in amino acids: CASSTSSTNEKLFF. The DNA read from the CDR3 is TGCGCCAGCAGTACAAGTTCAACTAATGAAAAA.

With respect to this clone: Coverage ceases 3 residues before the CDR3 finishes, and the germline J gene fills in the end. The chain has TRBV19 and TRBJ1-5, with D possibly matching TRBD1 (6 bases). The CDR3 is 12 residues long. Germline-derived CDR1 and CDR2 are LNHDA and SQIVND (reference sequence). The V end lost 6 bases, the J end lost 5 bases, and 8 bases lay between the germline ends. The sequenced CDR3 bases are TGTGCCAGTAGGGACAGAGATCAGCCC. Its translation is CASRDRDQP. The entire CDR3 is CASRDRDQPQHF. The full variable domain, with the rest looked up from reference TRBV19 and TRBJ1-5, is DGGITQSPKYLFRKEGQNVTLSCEQNLNHDAMYWYRQDPGQGLRLIYYSQIVNDFQKGDIAEGYSVSREKKESFPLTVTSAQKNPTAFYLCASRDRDQPQHFGDGTRLSIL.

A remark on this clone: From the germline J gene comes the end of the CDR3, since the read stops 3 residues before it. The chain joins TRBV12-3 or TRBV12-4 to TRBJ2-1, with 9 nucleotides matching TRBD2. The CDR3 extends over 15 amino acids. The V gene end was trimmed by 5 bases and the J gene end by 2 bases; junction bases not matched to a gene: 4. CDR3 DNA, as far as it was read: TGTGCCAGCAGTCAAAAGCGGGGGGCCTACAATGAG. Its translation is CASSQKRGAYNE. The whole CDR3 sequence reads CASSQKRGAYNEQFF.

The sequenced part of the CDR3 DNA is TGCGCCAGCACCGGGGGACTAGGAGTGGGTGAATACAATGAG. It is translated as CASTGGLGVGEYNE. In full, the CDR3 reads CASTGGLGVGEYNEQFF. The chain couples TRBV5-1 to TRBJ2-1, with TRBD2 matching 8 bases. The read ends 3 residues before the CDR3 terminus; that terminus is restored from the germline J gene. This CDR3 has 17 residues. Unmatched junction bases numbered 15, after V lost 6 bases and J lost 4 bases. The germline CDR1 and CDR2 sequences are SGHRS and YFSETQ.